This entry lists 15 T cell receptor beta chains sequenced from one sample in a study of tumor-infiltrating lymphocytes in primary liver carcinoma. With a constant-region primer, TCR beta cDNA was made from about 0.5 ug of total RNA. Three nested multiplex PCR rounds of slightly modified ARM-PCR generated TCR beta libraries. Researchers ran the first two PCR rounds for roughly 10 cycles each with TRBV1-TRBV30 forward primers and a C-beta reverse primer. TCRdb passed the multiplex PCR reads through MiXCR, listing each CDR3 protein once. Seen here are roughly 100,000 distinct CDR3 sequences, roughly 80% observed once, and the top ten hold more than 15%. Unsorted bulk tissue, about 17-33 mg of it, served as the source for co-extraction of RNA and DNA. The source material was liver tumor tissue from sampling region 3. Subset in this sample: tumor region T3, left-lateral pole. The receptor source for this set is a man aged 35 to 55 with primary liver carcinoma and hepatitis B virus infection.

Notes on this clonotype: It is likely a read error, because the conserved phenylalanine at the end of the CDR3 is missing. CDR3 sequence reads: CANSQVYRAGGELFY. The CDR3 nucleotides read TGTGCCAACAGCCAAGTCTACAGGGCGGGCGGGGAGCTGTTTTAT. V and J are TRBV14 and TRBJ2-2, with D perhaps TRBD1 (6 bases). The CDR3 is 15 residues long. The germline CDR1 and CDR2 sequences are SGHDN and FVKESK.

The V and J genes are TRBV6-1 and TRBJ1-2, with D possibly TRBD1 on 5 matching bases. V was shortened by 5 bases and J by 5 bases, with 12 bases between the two germline ends. CDR1 is MNHNS and CDR2 is SASEGT in the germline V gene. This CDR3 has 13 residues. The CDR3 reads CASSTRQSYGYTF. For the CDR3, the DNA is TGTGCCAGCAGTACACGACAGTCATATGGCTACACCTTC.

The chain has TRBV6-1 and TRBJ2-1; possibly TRBD2 for D (6 bases). V gave up 6 bases and J gave up 13 bases, with 25 bases separating them. CDR3 length equals 15 residues. Per germline, CDR1 MNHNS and CDR2 SASEGT. The CDR3, as DNA: TGTGCCAGCAGAGGGATGGCGGGAACGGGGAATGTACAGTTCTTC. Its protein product is CASRGMAGTGNVQFF.

Concerning this clonotype itself: This CDR3 fails to terminate in the conserved phenylalanine or tryptophan, so it likely reflects a read error. The DNA is omitted, as the CDR3 cannot be located on it reliably, and the CDR3 follows TCRdb's listing. V is TRBV29-1 and J is TRBJ1-2; the table's TRBD1 call for D was not verified on the DNA. In germline, CDR1 is SQVTM, CDR2 ANQGSEA. Inclusive of both ends, the CDR3 amounts to 12 amino acids. Here the CDR3 reads CSVMTAIYGHTC.

This clonotype came up once. The chain joins TRBV7-9 to TRBJ1-6, with D maybe TRBD1 (5 bases). Germline loops: CDR1 SEHNR, CDR2 FQNEAQ (reference sequence). Between the trimmed V and J ends, which lost 3 bases and 6 bases, there was a span of 9 bases. The CDR3 loop spans 14 amino acids. In nucleotides, the CDR3 is TGTGCCAGCAGCTTTCAGGGTGGTAATTCACCCCTCCACTTT. This translates into CASSFQGGNSPLHF.

About this clonotype: Sequence at one end of the junction differs from germline and may be a read error. This chain connects TRBV7-8 to TRBJ2-7; weak D call: TRBD1 (5 bases). The CDR3 is 12 amino acids. Germline-derived CDR1 and CDR2 are SGHVS and FQNEAQ. The CDR3 sequence is CASSLIGAKHYF. The CDR3 nucleotides are TGTGCCAGCAGCTTAATAGGGGCCAAGCACTACTTC.

Concerning this clonotype itself: The germline gene is not matched at one end of the junction; a read error may be the cause. This sequence joins TRBV6-6 and TRBJ2-7, with a possible D match to TRBD2 (7 bases). Germline values: CDR1 MNHNY, CDR2 SVGAGI (reference sequence). CDR3 length: 14 residues. The CDR3 sequence: CATDEDSGGNEQYF. The CDR3 bases are TGTGCCACGGATGAAGACTCGGGGGGCAACGAGCAGTACTTT.

This clonotype has at least ten counts. The CDR3 DNA sequence: TGCGCCAGCAGTGAGGCGGGGGGACCCACAGATACGCAGTATTTT. This encodes CASSEAGGPTDTQYF. This sequence joins TRBV10-2 and TRBJ2-3, with TRBD2 matching over 8 bases. The CDR3 sequence is 15 residues long. Germline values: CDR1 WSHSY, CDR2 SAAADI. The ends lost 2 bases at V and 2 bases at J; junction bases unmatched: 3.

Notes on this clonotype: Its ends do not fully match the called genes, so a read error is possible. The chain has TRBV4-2 and TRBJ2-6; D is possibly TRBD1 (6 bases). Germline CDR1 is LGHNA and CDR2 is YNFKEQ. The CDR3 is 15 residues long. CDR3 protein: CANSRQGFGANVLTF. Written as DNA, the CDR3 is TGTGCCAACAGCCGTCAGGGGTTCGGGGCCAACGTTCTGACTTTC.

The rearrangement joins TRBV6-6 to TRBJ1-3; D is possibly TRBD1 (5 bases). The germline V gene encodes CDR1 MNHNY and CDR2 SVGAGI (reference sequence). This CDR3 contains 18 residues. V gave up 2 bases and J gave up 14 bases, with 31 bases separating them. The CDR3, as DNA: TGTGCCAGCAGTTACCCGGGCACAGGAAAAAGCTCTGGAAACGCCTTATATTTT. Protein: CASSYPGTGKSSGNALYF.

As for this clonotype: A read error is likely, as this CDR3 ends without the conserved phenylalanine or tryptophan. The V call is TRBV11-2, the J call TRBJ2-2; the match to TRBD2 covers 7 bases. In germline, CDR1 is SGHAT, CDR2 FQNNGV. The CDR3 has 16 residues. This chain's CDR3 is CASSRAGKLNTRELFY. In DNA form, the CDR3 reads TGTGCCAGCAGCCGAGCGGGGAAACTGAACACCAGGGAGCTGTTTTAT.

As regards this clonotype: Being one base from a much bigger clone, this may be a read error. V and J are TRBV9 and TRBJ1-1; possible D gene TRBD1, 5 bases. The CDR3 is made up of 15 amino acids. V was clipped by 4 bases and J by 0 bases, with 13 bases between them. Germline assignment: CDR1 SGDLS and CDR2 YYNGEE. The CDR3 bases are TGTGCCAGCAGCATAGGTGGGGCAGTGAACACTGAAGCTTTCTTT. It encodes CASSIGGAVNTEAFF.

A remark on this clonotype: One end of the junction varies from germline; a read error may be responsible. The V call is TRBV29-1, the J call TRBJ1-2, with a weak D call TRBD1 (5 bases). The germline V gene encodes CDR1 SQVTM and CDR2 ANQGSEA. The CDR3 spans 12 residues. CDR3 sequence reads: CSVGDDPYGFTF. CDR3 in DNA: TGTAGCGTGGGGGACGATCCCTATGGCTTCACTTTC. Supplemented by reference TRBV29-1 and TRBJ1-2, the full variable domain reads SAVISQKPSRDICQRGTSLTIQCQVDSQVTMMFWYRQQPGQSLTLIATANQGSEATYESGFVIDKFPISRPNLTFSTLTVSNMSPEDSSIYLCSVGDDPYGFTFGSGTRLTVV.

This clonotype was observed a single time. The germline gene is not matched at one end of the junction; a read error may be the cause. The CDR3 DNA reads as TGTGCCAGCAGTCCAGGGGAGATTCAGCTCCAGCATTTT. Translation: CASSPGEIQLQHF. This chain links TRBV2 with TRBJ1-5; the D gene is possibly TRBD1 (6 bases). CDR3 length equals 13 residues. Germline loops: CDR1 SNHLY, CDR2 FYNNEI.

Concerning this clonotype itself: One end of the junction varies from germline; a read error may be responsible. The chain uses TRBV29-1 and TRBJ2-6; tentatively, D is TRBD1 or TRBD2 (5 bases each). CDR1 and CDR2 from the germline V gene are SQVTM and ANQGSEA. The CDR3 runs to 13 residues. The CDR3 is CSVAGLGADILTF. CDR3 bases: TGTAGCGTAGCAGGGCTTGGGGCCGACATCCTGACTTTC.